This T cell receptor beta chain is drawn from a study of cytotoxic CD8 clonotypes in ibrutinib-treated CLL. Background on the study: Patients attained about 24 partial and 2 complete responses; at median roughly 73 months, around 15 remained remitted while around twelve progressed.

CDR3 length: 19 amino acids. CDR1 is SQVTM, CDR2 ANQGSEA, per germline. The V and J ends lost 3 bases and 0 bases, in that order; junction bases with no gene match: 11. Whole-study results and caveats: Clonality went up at ibrutinib response and then declined back toward baseline at progression.

As concerns this clone: The antigen is unknown.

Method: immunoSEQ multiplex PCR; TCRdb's copy keeps in-frame clones and lacks some. The repertoire has some 300,000 clones, 70% to 80% of them found once; the top ten carry roughly 7%. The material sequenced was PBMCs, taken before ibrutinib treatment. The clonotype comes from a human donor with chronic lymphocytic leukemia. The chain carries TRBV29-1 and TRBJ2-1; 13 bases are a match to TRBD2. The CDR3, as DNA: TGCAGCGTTGATGCTTCTCGGACTAGCGGGAGAATCTCCTACAATGAGCAGTTCTTC. Amino acids: CSVDASRTSGRISYNEQFF.